These T cell receptor beta chains were read from a single sample in a study of CD8 T cells in Susac syndrome. A single record per CDR3 protein comes from TCRdb applying MiXCR to the immunoSEQ multiplex PCR reads. The profile shows roughly 150,000 distinct CDR3 sequences, 85% to 95% of them singletons. The sequenced material came from CD4+ T cells from PBMCs. The receptors here all came from a human donor with Susac syndrome. Each CDR3 is given with its conserved first and last residue. Each record gives: CDR3 length, clone size, D gene, J gene, V gene, CDR3 protein, CDR3 DNA. D genes are given only for firm matches. Some rows have no size entry. The others give once, few or many, or a class for an expanded clone.

length: 12; size: NA; D: TRBD1; J: TRBJ1-6; V: TRBV6-6; CDR3: CASSPTGVTLHF; DNA: TGTGCCAGCAGCCCGACAGGGGTCACCCTCCACTTT
length: 13; size: once; D: NA; J: TRBJ2-7; V: TRBV5-4; CDR3: CASRGTNEDEQYF; DNA: TGTGCCAGCAGAGGGACCAACGAGGACGAGCAGTACTTC
length: 15; size: NA; D: NA; J: TRBJ2-5; V: TRBV28; CDR3: CASSLSTPSIGTQYF; DNA: TGTGCCAGCAGTTTATCGACACCATCGATAGGGACCCAGTACTTC
length: 13; size: NA; D: NA; J: TRBJ1-5; V: TRBV6-4; CDR3: CASSDRGRQPQHF; DNA: TGTGCCAGCAGTGACCGGGGAAGGCAGCCCCAGCATTTT
length: 14; size: NA; D: NA; J: TRBJ2-5; V: TRBV9; CDR3: CASSVVAGEETQYF; DNA: TGTGCCAGCAGCGTGGTAGCTGGGGAAGAGACCCAGTACTTC
length: 13; size: once; D: TRBD1; J: TRBJ2-1; V: TRBV20-1; CDR3: CSARQGAGNEQFF; DNA: TGCAGTGCCAGACAGGGGGCGGGAAATGAGCAGTTCTTC
length: 14; size: NA; D: TRBD1; J: TRBJ1-5; V: TRBV27; CDR3: CASSFSTGNQPQHF; DNA: TGTGCCAGCAGTTTTTCGACAGGGAATCAGCCCCAGCATTTT
length: 13; size: NA; D: NA; J: TRBJ2-7; V: TRBV4-1; CDR3: CASSQPQSYEQYF; DNA: TGCGCCAGCAGCCAACCGCAGTCCTACGAGCAGTACTTC
length: 13; size: NA; D: NA; J: TRBJ2-3; V: TRBV7-3; CDR3: CASSVGPRDTQYF; DNA: TGTGCCAGCAGCGTGGGACCCAGAGATACGCAGTATTTT
length: 16; size: NA; D: NA; J: TRBJ2-5; V: TRBV7-9; CDR3: CASSLPVWRMGETQYF; DNA: TGTGCCAGCAGCTTACCGGTCTGGCGAATGGGAGAGACCCAGTACTTC
length: 16; size: NA; D: NA; J: TRBJ1-1; V: TRBV9; CDR3: CASSVGGSVGNTEAFF; DNA: TGTGCCAGCAGCGTAGGGGGTTCCGTAGGGAACACTGAAGCTTTCTTT
length: 11; size: NA; D: NA; J: TRBJ1-1; V: TRBV20-1; CDR3: CSARGGAEAFF; DNA: TGCAGTGCTAGGGGGGGGGCTGAAGCTTTCTTT
length: 14; size: NA; D: NA; J: TRBJ1-4; V: TRBV7-9; CDR3: CASRPGRSGEKLFF; DNA: TGTGCCAGCAGACCGGGACGGTCGGGGGAAAAACTGTTTTTT
length: 12; size: NA; D: NA; J: TRBJ2-7; V: TRBV12-5; CDR3: CASGLVQGEQYF; DNA: TGTGCTAGTGGTTTGGTACAAGGCGAGCAGTACTTC
length: 15; size: NA; D: NA; J: TRBJ1-1; V: TRBV20-1; CDR3: CSGRERRGENTEAFF; DNA: TGCAGTGGGAGGGAAAGGAGGGGGGAGAACACTGAAGCTTTCTTT
length: 16; size: NA; D: TRBD1; J: TRBJ1-1; V: TRBV7-9; CDR3: CASSLRTGGANTEAFF; DNA: TGTGCCAGCAGCTTACGGACAGGGGGCGCGAACACTGAAGCTTTCTTT
length: 17; size: NA; D: TRBD2; J: TRBJ2-2; V: TRBV7-6; CDR3: CASSLALAGRYTGELFF; DNA: TGTGCCAGCAGCTTAGCGCTAGCGGGGAGATACACCGGGGAGCTGTTTTTT
length: 14; size: NA; D: NA; J: TRBJ2-3; V: TRBV10-3; CDR3: CAISEGVPPDTQYF; DNA: TGTGCCATCAGTGAGGGAGTCCCCCCAGATACGCAGTATTTT
length: 13; size: NA; D: NA; J: TRBJ1-6; V: TRBV12-3/TRBV12-4; CDR3: CASSLGGASPLHF; DNA: TGTGCCAGCAGTTTAGGGGGTGCTTCACCCCTCCACTTT
length: 16; size: NA; D: TRBD2; J: TRBJ2-1; V: TRBV15; CDR3: CATRVLAGGPHDEQFF; DNA: TGTGCCACCAGAGTACTAGCGGGGGGGCCCCACGATGAGCAGTTCTTC
length: 14; size: NA; D: NA; J: TRBJ2-1; V: TRBV7-2; CDR3: CASSDLRGSATMFF; DNA: TGTGCCAGCAGCGATCTCCGAGGGTCCGCAACAATGTTCTTC
length: 13; size: NA; D: NA; J: TRBJ1-1; V: TRBV20-1; CDR3: CRPSGTTNTEAFF; DNA: TGCAGACCCTCAGGGACGACGAACACTGAAGCTTTCTTT
length: 11; size: NA; D: NA; J: TRBJ1-2; V: TRBV20-1; CDR3: CSAGREWLYTF; DNA: TGCAGTGCGGGAAGGGAATGGCTCTACACCTTC
length: 14; size: NA; D: NA; J: TRBJ2-7; V: TRBV23-1; CDR3: CASTPWDRAYEQYF; DNA: TGCGCCAGCACCCCCTGGGACCGGGCCTACGAGCAGTACTTC
length: 16; size: NA; D: NA; J: TRBJ1-6; V: TRBV25-1; CDR3: CASSESKGTYNSPLHF; DNA: TGTGCCAGCAGTGAATCGAAAGGCACCTATAATTCACCCCTCCACTTT
length: 18; size: NA; D: TRBD2; J: TRBJ2-2; V: TRBV9; CDR3: CASSPRGSGGLGTGELFF; DNA: TGTGCCAGCAGCCCCCGGGGTAGCGGGGGGCTGGGCACCGGGGAGCTGTTTTTT
length: 16; size: NA; D: NA; J: TRBJ2-5; V: TRBV5-1; CDR3: CASSLARQGTQETQYF; DNA: TGCGCCAGCAGCTTGGCACGACAAGGGACTCAAGAGACCCAGTACTTC
length: 15; size: NA; D: NA; J: TRBJ2-7; V: TRBV21-1; CDR3: CASSKSLAASYEQYF; DNA: TGTGCCAGCAGCAAAAGTCTAGCGGCCTCCTACGAGCAGTACTTC
length: 13; size: NA; D: NA; J: TRBJ1-5; V: TRBV6-5; CDR3: CASRDNSNQPQHF; DNA: TGTGCCAGCCGGGACAACAGTAATCAGCCCCAGCATTTT
length: 12; size: few; D: NA; J: TRBJ2-2; V: TRBV9; CDR3: CASSVVTGELFF; DNA: TGTGCCAGCAGCGTAGTTACCGGGGAGCTGTTTTTT
length: 14; size: NA; D: NA; J: TRBJ1-2; V: TRBV3-1; CDR3: CASSTAGGVVVNTF; DNA: TGTGCCAGCAGCACCGCCGGAGGAGTTGTTGTGAACACCTTC
length: 11; size: few; D: NA; J: TRBJ2-2; V: TRBV5-4; CDR3: CASSFSGELFF; DNA: TGTGCCAGCAGCTTCTCGGGGGAGCTGTTTTTT
length: 13; size: NA; D: NA; J: TRBJ1-1; V: TRBV20-1; CDR3: CSATLLANTEAFF; DNA: TGCAGTGCCACCCTCCTGGCGAACACTGAAGCTTTCTTT
length: 13; size: NA; D: NA; J: TRBJ2-1; V: TRBV2; CDR3: CASSEGGLGEQFF; DNA: TGTGCCAGCAGTGAAGGGGGGTTAGGTGAGCAGTTCTTC
length: 16; size: NA; D: NA; J: TRBJ2-7; V: TRBV20-1; CDR3: CSARDNGPGASYEQYF; DNA: TGCAGTGCTAGAGATAACGGCCCGGGGGCCTCCTACGAGCAGTACTTC
length: 12; size: NA; D: NA; J: TRBJ2-7; V: TRBV29-1; CDR3: CSVTTGSPEQYF; DNA: TGCAGCGTTACAACAGGGTCCCCCGAGCAGTACTTC
length: 14; size: NA; D: NA; J: TRBJ2-3; V: TRBV24-1; CDR3: CATSDSSLIDTQYF; DNA: TGTGCCACCAGTGACTCAAGTCTCATCGATACGCAGTATTTT
length: 14; size: NA; D: NA; J: TRBJ2-3; V: TRBV2; CDR3: CASSESAGADTQYF; DNA: TGTGCCAGCAGTGAATCGGCCGGAGCAGATACGCAGTATTTT
length: 14; size: NA; D: TRBD2; J: TRBJ2-7; V: TRBV5-1; CDR3: CASSSGLAGGEQYF; DNA: TGCGCCAGCAGCTCGGGACTAGCGGGGGGCGAGCAGTACTTC
length: 14; size: NA; D: NA; J: TRBJ1-5; V: TRBV28; CDR3: CASGRGWGNQPQHF; DNA: TGTGCCAGCGGTCGGGGTTGGGGCAATCAGCCCCAGCATTTT
length: 15; size: NA; D: NA; J: TRBJ2-1; V: TRBV9; CDR3: CASSLLGTGYNEQFF; DNA: TGTGCCAGCAGCTTGCTCGGGACCGGATACAATGAGCAGTTCTTC
length: 12; size: NA; D: NA; J: TRBJ2-4; V: TRBV2; CDR3: CASSAAKNIQYF; DNA: TGTGCCAGCAGTGCAGCCAAAAACATTCAGTACTTC
length: 14; size: NA; D: NA; J: TRBJ1-2; V: TRBV9; CDR3: CASSVEGVGYGYTF; DNA: TGTGCCAGCAGCGTAGAAGGAGTGGGCTATGGCTACACCTTC